Below, 26 T cell receptor beta chains from the same sample are listed, as sequenced in a study of shared clonotypes between healthy human individuals. The table came from immunoSEQ multiplex PCR; TCRdb's copy has only in-frame clones and leaves some out. This sample carries over a million clones, 95% to 99% of them seen once, and the ten largest clones take 0.45%. Sequenced input: naive CD4+ T cells sorted from blood. Specified subset: CD45RA+ positively selected. Source of these receptors: a man aged 25 to 45 in good health.

The V gene is TRBV7-8, the J gene TRBJ2-1; 10 positions agree with TRBD2. Trimming took 1 base from V and 1 from J; bases not matched to a gene: 4. The CDR3 sequence is 17 residues long. Per germline, CDR1 SGHVS and CDR2 FQNEAQ. The CDR3 is CASSLGGSGRSYNEQFF. CDR3 bases: TGTGCCAGCAGCTTAGGGGGTAGCGGGAGGTCCTACAATGAGCAGTTCTTC.

V usage is TRBV7-3 and J usage is TRBJ1-1, with D unresolved. Germline V CDR1 and CDR2: SGHTA, FQGTGA. V was pared by 6 bases and J by 1 base, with 6 bases between. The CDR3 is 12 amino acids. The CDR3 DNA reads TGTGCCAGCAGGGATGCGAACACTGAAGCTTTCTTT. As protein: CASRDANTEAFF.

The gene calls are TRBV27 and TRBJ2-1; D might be TRBD1 (6 bases). CDR1 is MNHEY, CDR2 SMNVEV, per germline (reference sequence). The CDR3 is 15 amino acids. Trimming stripped 5 bases from V and 6 bases from J, with 17 bases between. The CDR3 DNA is TGTGCCAGCAGTCTGGCAGGGGCCCAGGGCAATGAGCAGTTCTTC. Translated: CASSLAGAQGNEQFF.

The chain has TRBV29-1 and TRBJ2-1, with 10 bases matching TRBD2. The CDR3 length is 14 residues. Germline V CDR1 and CDR2: SQVTM, ANQGSEA. V shed 3 bases, J shed 6 bases, and the junction held 5 bases outside the gene matches. The CDR3 coding sequence is TGCAGCGTTGATAGGTCTAGCGGGAGCAATGAGCAGTTCTTC. It is translated as CSVDRSSGSNEQFF.

The chain recombines TRBV7-9 with TRBJ2-1; D might be TRBD2 (5 bases). The CDR3 runs to 13 residues. The germline V and J ends were trimmed by 8 bases and 4 bases, with 12 bases remaining between them. Germline V gene data show CDR1 as SEHNR and CDR2 as FQNEAQ (reference sequence). This CDR3 is CASSREVYNEQFF. In DNA, the CDR3 is TGTGCCAGCTCCCGGGAAGTTTACAATGAGCAGTTCTTC.

The gene calls are TRBV13 and TRBJ2-7; TRBD2 matches at 7 bases. The V and J ends lost 4 bases and 5 bases, in that order; junction bases with no gene match: 8. This CDR3 region has 14 residues. Germline CDR1 is PRHDT and CDR2 is FYEKMQ (reference sequence). CDR3 bases: TGTGCCAGCAGCTCCGGGAGGCGCCGCCACGAGCAGTACTTC. It codes for CASSSGRRRHEQYF.

This chain uses TRBV7-3 with TRBJ2-7, with D possibly TRBD1 on 6 matching bases. This CDR3 has 15 residues. Germline lookup yields CDR1 SGHTA and CDR2 FQGTGA. V was trimmed by 2 bases and J by 5 bases, leaving 16 bases between them. The CDR3 region is CASSLSGGRVHEQYF. The CDR3 nucleotides are TGTGCCAGCAGCTTATCTGGGGGCAGGGTCCACGAGCAGTACTTC. Variable domain in full (rest from reference TRBV7-3 and TRBJ2-7): GAGVSQTPSNKVTEKGKYVELRCDPISGHTALYWYRQSLGQGPEFLIYFQGTGAADDSGLPNDRFFAVRPEGSVSTLKIQRTERGDSAVYLCASSLSGGRVHEQYFGPGTRLTVT.

Details on this clone: The identical CDR3 is also encoded by other nucleotide sequences in the sample. V usage is TRBV7-2 and J usage is TRBJ1-2, with 9 bases identical to TRBD1. The germline CDR1 and CDR2 sequences are SGHTA and FQGNSA. V dropped 3 bases and J dropped 4; count of bases not matched to a gene: 3. The CDR3 runs to 14 residues. The CDR3 is CASSLGQGVYGYTF. The CDR3 DNA sequence: TGTGCCAGCAGCTTGGGACAGGGAGTCTATGGCTACACCTTC.

The genes are TRBV28 and TRBJ2-3; D tentatively fits TRBD1 or TRBD2 (5 bases each). The CDR3 has 13 amino acids. V lost 10 bases and J 3 bases, leaving 14 bases between the germline ends. Germline values: CDR1 MDHEN, CDR2 SYDVKM. The CDR3: CATDSWGTDTQYF. As DNA, the CDR3 is TGTGCCACCGATTCCTGGGGGACAGATACGCAGTATTTT. The full variable domain, its missing parts supplied by reference TRBV28 and TRBJ2-3, is DVKVTQSSRYLVKRTGEKVFLECVQDMDHENMFWYRQDPGLGLRLIYFSYDVKMKEKGDIPEGYSVSREKKERFSLILESASTNQTSMYLCATDSWGTDTQYFGPGTRLTVL.

The CDR3 protein is CASSSHTGVADTQYF. The CDR3 coding sequence is TGTGCCAGCAGTTCACACACAGGGGTCGCTGATACGCAGTATTTT. The V and J genes are TRBV28 and TRBJ2-3; 7 positions match TRBD1. After removal of 4 bases from V and 6 bases from J, the junction contained 10 bases not matched to a gene. The germline gives CDR1 MDHEN, CDR2 SYDVKM. This CDR3 has 15 residues.

The V gene is TRBV10-3, the J gene TRBJ2-1, with 8 bases identical to TRBD2. The CDR3 sequence is 11 residues long. Trimming cost V 8 bases and J 7 bases; bases outside gene matches: 1. The germline CDR1 and CDR2 sequences are ENHRY and SYGVKD. This CDR3 is CAIGGGNEQFF. The CDR3 DNA follows: TGTGCCATCGGCGGGGGGAATGAGCAGTTCTTC.

The chain joins TRBV6-6 to TRBJ1-1, with a possible D match to TRBD1 (6 bases). Trimming removed 5 bases from V and 4 bases from J, with 11 bases in between. The CDR3 is 13 residues long. Germline-derived CDR1 and CDR2 are MNHNY and SVGAGI (reference sequence). CDR3 in amino acids: CASSDTGPTEAFF. The CDR3 bases are TGTGCCAGCAGTGACACAGGGCCCACTGAAGCTTTCTTT.

The chain is built from TRBV28 and TRBJ2-7; perhaps TRBD1 as D (6 bases). V was pared by 3 bases and J by 3 bases, with 15 bases between. From germline, CDR1 is MDHEN and CDR2 SYDVKM. This CDR3 comprises 15 residues. Written as DNA, the CDR3 is TGTGCCAGCAGTTTTCTACAGGGCGTTATCTACGAGCAGTACTTC. As protein: CASSFLQGVIYEQYF. Complete variable domain (other parts from reference TRBV28 and TRBJ2-7): DVKVTQSSRYLVKRTGEKVFLECVQDMDHENMFWYRQDPGLGLRLIYFSYDVKMKEKGDIPEGYSVSREKKERFSLILESASTNQTSMYLCASSFLQGVIYEQYFGPGTRLTVT.

The CDR3 nucleotides read TGTGCCAGCAGCGAAACGATCTCGGGGGGTGCTGGGTTAGCCAAAAACATTCAGTACTTC. Protein sequence: CASSETISGGAGLAKNIQYF. The chain employs TRBV9 and TRBJ2-4; 7 bases agree with TRBD2. Germline V lookup: CDR1 SGDLS, CDR2 YYNGEE. This CDR3 is 20 amino acids long. V dropped 3 bases and J dropped 0; count of bases not matched to a gene: 18.

The V call is TRBV7-9, the J call TRBJ1-1, with 7 bases fitting TRBD1. Germline loops: CDR1 SEHNR, CDR2 FQNEAQ (reference sequence). After removal of 6 bases from V and 7 bases from J, the junction contained 8 bases not matched to a gene. The CDR3 covers 13 residues. CDR3 residues: CASRFTGEGEAFF. The CDR3 DNA is TGTGCCAGCAGGTTTACAGGGGAGGGTGAAGCTTTCTTT.

This chain links TRBV9 with TRBJ2-5; D is uncertain. This CDR3 has 17 amino acids. Germline CDR1 reads SGDLS; CDR2 reads YYNGEE. The V end lost 0 bases, the J end lost 1 base, and 16 bases lay between the germline ends. CDR3 sequence: CASSVGPTPKLQETQYF. The DNA of the CDR3 is TGTGCCAGCAGCGTAGGGCCTACCCCCAAGCTCCAAGAGACCCAGTACTTC. The variable domain in full, completed from reference TRBV9 and TRBJ2-5, reads DSGVTQTPKHLITATGQRVTLRCSPRSGDLSVYWYQQSLDQGLQFLIQYYNGEERAKGNILERFSAQQFPDLHSELNLSSLELGDSALYFCASSVGPTPKLQETQYFGPGTRLLVL.

The V and J genes are TRBV30 and TRBJ2-2; D might be TRBD2 (5 bases). The germline V gene encodes CDR1 GTSNPN and CDR2 SVGIG (reference sequence). Trimming stripped 2 bases from V and 6 bases from J, with 10 bases between. This CDR3 has 13 residues. The CDR3 DNA is TGTGCCTGGAGTCTACTAGTCCCCGGGGAGCTGTTTTTT. It specifies CAWSLLVPGELFF.

As to this clone: An end of the junction does not agree with germline; a read error may underlie this. The DNA for the CDR3 is TGTGCCAGCAGCCAAGATGATCGCGGGGGCGACGGAGATTTT. It yields the protein CASSQDDRGGDGDF. The V call is TRBV14, the J call TRBJ1-3, with D perhaps matching TRBD1 (6 bases). Germline CDR1 and CDR2: SGHDN and FVKESK. The length of the CDR3 is 14 residues.

The chain carries TRBV28 and TRBJ1-5; TRBD1 matches at 8 bases. This CDR3 has 16 residues. Trimming cost V 3 bases and J 1 base; bases outside gene matches: 5. Germline CDR1 and CDR2: MDHEN and SYDVKM. CDR3 amino acids: CASSLGDRRSNQPQHF. CDR3 coding DNA: TGTGCCAGCAGTTTGGGGGACAGGCGGAGCAATCAGCCCCAGCATTTT. The full variable domain, in which reference TRBV28 and TRBJ1-5 provide the parts outside the CDR3, is DVKVTQSSRYLVKRTGEKVFLECVQDMDHENMFWYRQDPGLGLRLIYFSYDVKMKEKGDIPEGYSVSREKKERFSLILESASTNQTSMYLCASSLGDRRSNQPQHFGDGTRLSIL.

V is TRBV9 and J is TRBJ2-7; possible D gene TRBD1, 6 bases. Deletions cut 4 bases from V and 3 bases from J, with 8 bases between. The CDR3 loop spans 12 amino acids. In germline, CDR1 is SGDLS, CDR2 YYNGEE. CDR3: CASSRGNYEQYF. In DNA form, the CDR3 reads TGTGCCAGCAGCAGGGGGAACTACGAGCAGTACTTC.

V and J are TRBV29-1 and TRBJ1-4, with D unresolved. Germline CDR1 and CDR2: SQVTM and ANQGSEA. The V gene lost 4 bases and the J gene lost 0 bases, with 9 bases spanning the gap. This CDR3 comprises 14 residues. CDR3 nucleotide sequence: TGCAGCGTTGTGGGCTCTGCAACTAATGAAAAACTGTTTTTT. Translating it yields CSVVGSATNEKLFF. The variable domain in full, completed from reference TRBV29-1 and TRBJ1-4, reads SAVISQKPSRDICQRGTSLTIQCQVDSQVTMMFWYRQQPGQSLTLIATANQGSEATYESGFVIDKFPISRPNLTFSTLTVSNMSPEDSSIYLCSVVGSATNEKLFFGSGTQLSVL.

Worth noting for this clone: Additional DNA sequences in this sample encode the identical CDR3. V usage is TRBV5-1 and J usage is TRBJ1-1, with 11 bases fitting TRBD1. The CDR3 spans 14 residues. The germline CDR1 and CDR2 sequences are SGHRS and YFSETQ. The J segment lost 5 bases and the V segment lost 3 bases, leaving 3 bases of the junction unmatched. Written as DNA, the CDR3 is TGCGCCAGCAGCTCAGGGACAGGGGGAACTGAAGCTTTCTTT. Translation gives CASSSGTGGTEAFF.

The chain links TRBV13 to TRBJ2-7, with D maybe TRBD1 (5 bases). Germline lookup yields CDR1 PRHDT and CDR2 FYEKMQ (reference sequence). The germline V and J ends were trimmed by 4 bases and 2 bases, with 15 bases remaining between them. The CDR3 length is 15 residues. CDR3 sequence (DNA): TGTGCCAGCAGCTCTCGGACAACCTTAACCTACGAGCAGTACTTC. This codes for CASSSRTTLTYEQYF.

The CDR3 sequence: CASSFLAGSYNEQFF. DNA of the CDR3: TGCGCCAGCAGCTTCCTAGCGGGATCCTACAATGAGCAGTTCTTC. The chain recombines TRBV5-1 with TRBJ2-1; 9 bases line up with TRBD2. Germline values: CDR1 SGHRS, CDR2 YFSETQ. V trimming: 2 bases; J trimming: 1 base; junction bases outside the gene matches: 1. This CDR3 has 15 residues.

V and J are TRBV5-5 and TRBJ2-7; 9 bases are shared with TRBD1. Germline CDR1 reads SGHKS; CDR2 reads YYEKEE (reference sequence). V lost 6 bases and J lost 4; bases outside the gene matches: 11. This CDR3 has 15 residues. CDR3 amino acids: CASIPTWTGDYEQYF. Written as DNA, the CDR3 is TGTGCCAGCATCCCGACGTGGACAGGGGATTACGAGCAGTACTTC.

The chain joins TRBV5-4 to TRBJ2-5; TRBD1 matches at 8 bases. Germline V CDR1 and CDR2: SGHNT, YYREEE (reference sequence). V shed 4 bases and J 3 bases; nucleotides not matched to a gene: 11. This CDR3 contains 16 residues. CDR3 region: CASSQGLRQGKETQYF. The CDR3 coding sequence is TGTGCCAGCAGCCAGGGATTGAGACAGGGGAAAGAGACCCAGTACTTC.